Included here is one T cell receptor (beta chain) sequence, with context. Its antigen is undetermined. The data were taken from a study of T cell responses to AZD1222 COVID-19 vaccine. Germline loops: CDR1 SNHLY, CDR2 FYNNEI. V lost 8 bases and J 0 bases, leaving 13 bases between the germline ends. The CDR3 length is 15 residues. Clones were read by immunoSEQ multiplex PCR, and TCRdb kept only the in-frame ones, dropping some. Found here are 150,000 to 200,000 clones, roughly 89% of them singletons; the top ten hold around 1.6%. Study-wide results and caveats: Among those given AZD1222, only six were seropositive at baseline.

The J gene is TRBJ1-4, the V gene TRBV2; D possibly corresponds to TRBD1 (5 bases). The specimen comprised peripheral blood, sampled on day 0 of AZD1222 vaccination. The receptor was isolated from an adult in good health. The CDR3 loop reads CASRGTAATNEKLFF. The CDR3, as DNA: TGTGCCAGCCGCGGGACGGCTGCAACTAATGAAAAACTGTTTTTT.